The 17 T cell receptor beta chains in this list originate from one sample, sequenced in a study of blood T cells in healthy people across ages. Primers used in a second PCR of roughly 7 to 11 cycles were a sample-barcoded 5' primer and a J-beta primer mix. TCRdb re-analysed the 5' RACE reads in MiXCR, keeping a single row per CDR3 protein. The table shows hundreds of thousands of distinct CDR3 sequences, with approximately 30% occurring only once. Sample: blood. Every receptor here comes from a woman of 80 years or more in good health.

Note on this clonotype: This may come from a read error, since a much larger clone is one base off. The chain uses TRBV10-3 and TRBJ1-5, with TRBD1 matching over 8 bases. CDR3 size: 14 residues. In germline, CDR1 is ENHRY, CDR2 SYGVKD. The CDR3 loop is CATSEQGGNQPQHF. The CDR3 region has the DNA TGTGCCACCAGTGAACAGGGGGGCAATCAGCCCCAGCATTTT.

This clonotype was recorded at least ten times. The rearrangement uses TRBV30 and TRBJ1-5; D is unresolved. CDR3 length equals 14 residues. In germline, CDR1 is GTSNPN, CDR2 SVGIG (reference sequence). V lost 3 bases, J lost 2 bases, and 11 bases lay in between. The DNA of the CDR3 is TGTGCCTGGAGCCGCGGCCAGGGCAATCAGCCCCAGCATTTT. Amino acid sequence: CAWSRGQGNQPQHF.

Ten or more counts support this clonotype. The chain joins TRBV9 to TRBJ2-1, with D possibly being TRBD1 (9 bases). V shed 0 bases and J shed 8 bases, with 21 bases lying between them. The CDR3 sequence is 17 residues long. Germline V gene lookup returns CDR1 SGDLS and CDR2 YYNGEE. For the CDR3, the DNA is TGTGCCAGCAGCGTAGGGACAGGGGCGGGGGGTCGGGATGAGCAGTTCTTC. Its translation is CASSVGTGAGGRDEQFF.

This clonotype is a singleton in its sample. A much larger clonotype is one base distant, so this may be a read error. The chain combines TRBV9 with TRBJ2-3; 10 bases line up with TRBD1. The CDR3 sequence is 13 residues long. The J segment lost 14 bases and the V segment lost 4 bases, leaving 10 bases of the junction unmatched. Germline V gives CDR1 SGDLS, CDR2 YYNGEE. The CDR3 spells CASSTGTGEKLYF. In DNA form, the CDR3 reads TGTGCCAGCAGCACTGGGACAGGGGAAAAACTGTATTTT.

The chain has TRBV20-1 and TRBJ1-5; the D gene is possibly TRBD1 (5 bases). The V and J ends lost 3 bases and 0 bases respectively, with 9 bases between them. Germline loops: CDR1 DFQATT, CDR2 SNEGSKA (reference sequence). This CDR3 is 14 amino acids long. CDR3 DNA sequence: TGCAGTGCTAGTAGGGGAGATAGCAATCAGCCCCAGCATTTT. Amino acid sequence: CSASRGDSNQPQHF.

Here the CDR3 reads CSAREVGGNQPQHF. CDR3 in DNA: TGCAGTGCTAGAGAAGTTGGGGGCAATCAGCCCCAGCATTTT. This rearrangement joins TRBV20-1 to TRBJ1-5; D not certain. The CDR3 has 14 amino acids. The V and J ends lost 0 bases and 2 bases respectively, with 8 bases between them. CDR1 is DFQATT, CDR2 SNEGSKA, per germline (reference sequence).

The chain links TRBV20-1 to TRBJ2-5; TRBD1 might be the D (7 bases). The V end was cut by 0 bases, the J end by 4 bases, with 12 bases between. CDR1 is DFQATT, CDR2 SNEGSKA, per germline (reference sequence). This CDR3 comprises 14 residues. Here the CDR3 DNA reads TGCAGTGCTAGAGATCAGGGGGGCAGAGAGACCCAGTACTTC. This codes for CSARDQGGRETQYF.

This clonotype was counted at least ten times. The CDR3 region is CASSSLHGGAKNIQYF. DNA of the CDR3: TGTGCCAGCAGCTCCCTTCACGGTGGTGCCAAAAACATTCAGTACTTC. V gene TRBV11-2 combines with J gene TRBJ2-4; D gene ambiguous. V was shortened by 4 bases and J by 1 base, with 14 bases between the two germline ends. Per the germline V gene, CDR1 is SGHAT and CDR2 is FQNNGV. The CDR3 is 16 amino acids.

This chain links TRBV25-1 with TRBJ1-4; D unclear. The CDR3 spans 15 residues. Trimming shortened V by 3 bases and J by 4 bases, and 12 bases separated the two germline ends. CDR1 is MGHDK and CDR2 is SYGVNS in the germline V gene. The chain's CDR3 is CASSDMGMGNEKLFF. The CDR3 coding sequence is TGTGCCAGCAGTGACATGGGAATGGGTAATGAAAAACTGTTTTTT.

A few counts support this clonotype. The rearrangement uses TRBV11-3 and TRBJ2-1; D possibly corresponds to TRBD1 (8 bases). V was trimmed by 5 bases and J by 3 bases, leaving 17 bases between them. Germline values: CDR1 SGHNT, CDR2 YENEEA. The CDR3 covers 16 residues. The CDR3 loop reads CASSRISGTGYNEQFF. In DNA form, the CDR3 reads TGTGCCAGCAGCCGAATCAGCGGGACAGGCTACAATGAGCAGTTCTTC.

V is TRBV7-2 and J is TRBJ2-7; 9 bases agree with TRBD2. The DNA end is more similar to TRBJ2-5, so the J call may be wrong. The CDR3 runs to 14 residues. Looked up from germline, CDR1 is SGHTA and CDR2 is FQGNSA. The CDR3 loop is CASSREGLAGTQYF. The CDR3 nucleotides read TGTGCCAGCAGCCGCGAGGGACTAGCAGGGACCCAGTACTTC.

This clonotype was observed many times. The V gene is TRBV11-2, the J gene TRBJ2-7, with 7 bases that match TRBD1. CDR1 and CDR2 from the germline V gene are SGHAT and FQNNGV. Unmatched junction bases numbered 6, after V lost 0 bases and J lost 4 bases. This CDR3 is built from 15 residues. The CDR3 is CASSLDAGRGYEQYF. The CDR3 DNA sequence: TGTGCCAGCAGCTTAGATGCGGGCAGGGGGTACGAGCAGTACTTC.

CDR3 DNA sequence: TGCAGTGCTAGAGCCAGCGGAGGCGGCGGGGGGGGAGATACGCAGTATTTT. It translates to CSARASGGGGGGDTQYF. This sequence joins TRBV20-1 and TRBJ2-3, with 9 bases lining up with TRBD2. Germline V gene data show CDR1 as DFQATT and CDR2 as SNEGSKA (reference sequence). The V gene end was trimmed by 1 base and the J gene end by 5 bases; junction bases not matched to a gene: 13. The CDR3 is made up of 17 amino acids.

The chain joins TRBV25-1 to TRBJ2-7; no firm D call. The J call may not be correct, given that the DNA end is closer to TRBJ2-4. Germline CDR1 reads MGHDK; CDR2 reads SYGVNS. The CDR3 consists of 14 residues. CDR3 region: CASRETSWGNIQYF. The CDR3 DNA reads TGTGCCAGCAGGGAAACGTCTTGGGGAAACATTCAGTACTTC.

This rearrangement joins TRBV4-1 to TRBJ2-7; D remains unclear. The V and J ends lost 0 bases and 7 bases respectively, with 16 bases between them. The germline gives CDR1 MGHRA, CDR2 YSYEKL. There are 15 residues in the CDR3. DNA for the CDR3: TGCGCCAGCAGCCAAGAGGAGAGGATTGGCAATGAGCAGTACTTC. Residues: CASSQEERIGNEQYF.

This clonotype was observed a handful of times. This may stem from a read error, because a much larger clone lies one nucleotide away. The chain has TRBV7-2 and TRBJ2-5, with TRBD1 matching 7 bases. The CDR3 length is 15 residues. Germline CDR1 reads SGHTA; CDR2 reads FQGNSA. Trimming at V came to 6 bases and at J to 11 bases, leaving 18 bases not matched to a gene. CDR3 loop: CASSGSGTEYNEQYF. CDR3 DNA sequence: TGTGCCAGCAGTGGCTCAGGGACAGAGTACAATGAGCAGTACTTC.

The rearrangement joins TRBV20-1 to TRBJ2-1; 8 positions agree with TRBD1. The CDR3 totals 15 residues. Germline CDR1 and CDR2: DFQATT and SNEGSKA (reference sequence). V was pared by 5 bases and J by 13 bases, with 19 bases of the junction left unmatched. The CDR3 here is CSAGEVPRGQETQFF. The CDR3 nucleotides read TGCAGTGCTGGGGAGGTTCCCAGGGGGCAGGAGACCCAGTTCTTC.